The rows below give T cell receptor beta chains drawn from one sample of a study of PD-1 blockade in classical Hodgkin lymphoma. Produced via immunoSEQ multiplex PCR; TCRdb's table is partial and in-frame only. The profile covers some 10,000 clones, with roughly 80% appearing a single time and approximately 50% taken by the ten largest. Sequenced material: peripheral blood mononuclear cells (PBMCs), taken before the fourth cycle of nivolumab. The source of these receptors is a human donor with classical Hodgkin lymphoma. The CDR3 runs from the conserved cysteine through the conserved F or W.

TRBV5-1,TRBJ2-7,CASSRPPGGGSYEQYF
TRBV30,TRBJ1-6,CAWSLPGRNNSPLHF
TRBV19,TRBJ2-7,CASSTGSGLTPHEQYF
TRBV10-3,TRBJ1-1,CAISPTGDTEAFF
TRBV7-2,TRBJ2-1,CASSPGGYEQFF
TRBV5-5,TRBJ2-7,CASSSPGLFEQYF
TRBV19,TRBJ2-3,CASSTPGLAGGQADTQYF
TRBV7-2,TRBJ1-5,CASSLEGMQPQHF
TRBV5-1,TRBJ2-7,CASSFGGIDYEQYF
TRBV5-3,TRBJ2-7,CARSPYRLAGLSYEQYF
TRBV5-6,TRBJ1-5,CASSLKDQPQHF
TRBV28,TRBJ1-1,CATYGYTEAFF
TRBV7-7,TRBJ2-1,CASSARQGPYNEQFF
TRBV5-1,TRBJ1-1,CASRPIQGSGTEAFF
TRBV18,TRBJ1-1,CASSRGGEGNTEAFF
TRBV6-6,.,CASSLQGREQYF
TRBV2,TRBJ1-2,CASSDWTASYGYTF
TRBV6-4,TRBJ2-1,CASSDSIQGAHNEQFF
TRBV7-6,TRBJ2-5,CASSRTGFEETQYF
TRBV6-5,TRBJ2-1,CASSYGTSDNEQFF
TRBV27,TRBJ2-1,CASSSQGGVNEQFF
TRBV18,TRBJ1-1,CASSIVSGDTEAFF
TRBV11-2,TRBJ2-1,CASSTTGTRVNEQFF
TRBV6-5,TRBJ2-1,CASRPSFGSNEQFF
TRBV18,TRBJ2-7,CASSPPTQGDYEQYF
TRBV19,TRBJ1-1,CASSMDRGRPEAFF
TRBV9,TRBJ2-3,CASSVLPAGGSTDTQYF
TRBV19,TRBJ2-1,CASSILLAETEQFF
TRBV7-9,TRBJ2-3,CASSPSSGRGTDTQYF
TRBV20-1,TRBJ2-3,CSAVNTDTQYF
TRBV6-1,TRBJ1-1,CASSGGINTEAFF